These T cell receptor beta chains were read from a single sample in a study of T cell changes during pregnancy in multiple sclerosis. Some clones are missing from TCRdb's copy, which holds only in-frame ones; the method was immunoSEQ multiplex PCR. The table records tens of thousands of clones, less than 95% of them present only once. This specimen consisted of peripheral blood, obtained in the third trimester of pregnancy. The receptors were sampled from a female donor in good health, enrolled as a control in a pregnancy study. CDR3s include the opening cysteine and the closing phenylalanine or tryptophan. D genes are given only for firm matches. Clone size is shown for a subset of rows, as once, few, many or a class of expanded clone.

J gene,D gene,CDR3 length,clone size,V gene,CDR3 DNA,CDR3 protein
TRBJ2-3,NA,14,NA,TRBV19,TGTGCCAGTAGTAGTAGCGGTAGGGGAGATACGCAGTATTTT,CASSSSGRGDTQYF
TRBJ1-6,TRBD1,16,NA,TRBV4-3,TGCGCCAGCAGCCAAGATTCAGGGGGCAATAATTCACCCCTCCACTTT,CASSQDSGGNNSPLHF
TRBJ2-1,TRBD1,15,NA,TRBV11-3,TGTGCCAGCAGGCCAGAGACAGGGGTTTACAATGAGCAGTTCTTC,CASRPETGVYNEQFF
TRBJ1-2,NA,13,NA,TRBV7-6,TGTGCCAGCAGCTTATTGGAGGGTCATGGCTACACCTTC,CASSLLEGHGYTF
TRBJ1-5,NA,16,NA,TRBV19,TGTGCCAGTATCTCCCCGGGTAAGCGTAGCAATCAGCCCCAGCATTTT,CASISPGKRSNQPQHF
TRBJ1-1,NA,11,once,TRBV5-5,TGTGCCAGCAGCTTAAGCCCGGAAGCTTTCTTT,CASSLSPEAFF
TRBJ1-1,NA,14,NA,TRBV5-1,TGCGCCAGCAGTCGGCTACAGTCGAACACTGAAGCTTTCTTT,CASSRLQSNTEAFF
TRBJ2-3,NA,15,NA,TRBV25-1,TGTGCCAGCAGTCCCCTCGCGGGGGCCACAGATACGCAGTATTTT,CASSPLAGATDTQYF
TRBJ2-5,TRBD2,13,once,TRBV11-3,TGTGCCACCGCGGGGGAGGGCAAAGAGACCCAGTACTTC,CATAGEGKETQYF
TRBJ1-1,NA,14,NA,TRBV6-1,TGTGCCAGCATCCTAAACGGGGGGCTTACTGAAGCTTTCTTT,CASILNGGLTEAFF
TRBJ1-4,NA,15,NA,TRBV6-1,TGTGCCAGCAGTGAAAGGTGGGGGGGGGCTGAAAAACTGTTTTTT,CASSERWGGAEKLFF
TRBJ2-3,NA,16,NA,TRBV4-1,TGCGCCAGCAGCCTCCTAGATCTTTCTGGCACAGATACGCAGTATTTT,CASSLLDLSGTDTQYF
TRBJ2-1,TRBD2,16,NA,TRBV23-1,TGCGCCAGCAGCCGTCCCGGGACTAGCGGATACAATGAGCAGTTCTTC,CASSRPGTSGYNEQFF
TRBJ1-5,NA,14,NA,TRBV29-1,TGCAGCGCCGGTGGGGGGGAGGCGGGTCAGCCCCAGCATTTT,CSAGGGEAGQPQHF
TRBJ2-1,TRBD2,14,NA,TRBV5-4,TGTGCCAGCAGCCGGGAGGGCTCCTACAATGAGCAGTTCTTC,CASSREGSYNEQFF
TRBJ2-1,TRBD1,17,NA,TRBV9,TGTGCCAGCAGCGCCGCGGGACAGGGGGCGCTTAATGCAGAGCAGTTCTTC,CASSAAGQGALNAEQFF
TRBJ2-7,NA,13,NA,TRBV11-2,TGTGCCAGCAGCTTCACAGAGACCTACGAGCAGTACTTC,CASSFTETYEQYF
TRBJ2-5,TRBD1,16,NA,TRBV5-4,TGTGCCAGCAGCCCAGGGGAAAGGACAGGGCAAGAGACCCAGTACTTC,CASSPGERTGQETQYF
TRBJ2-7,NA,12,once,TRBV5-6,TGTGCCAGCAGCTTGGCTACCTACGAGCAGTACTTC,CASSLATYEQYF
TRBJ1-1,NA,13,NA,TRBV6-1,TGTGCCAGCAGTGAATTGGGGGGTGGGGAAGCTTTCTTT,CASSELGGGEAFF
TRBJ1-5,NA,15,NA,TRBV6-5,TGTGCCAGCAGTTACTCGAAGGCAGGGTATCAGCCCCAGCATTTT,CASSYSKAGYQPQHF
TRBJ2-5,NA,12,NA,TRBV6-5,TGTGAATCGGGGGGCGGAAAGGAGACCCAGTACTTC,CESGGGKETQYF
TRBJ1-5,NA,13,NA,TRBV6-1,TGTGCCAGCAATCCGACTTACAATCAGCCCCAGCATTTT,CASNPTYNQPQHF
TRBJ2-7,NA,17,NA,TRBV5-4,TGTGCCAGCAGCTTGGCCAGCTCGGCAGACAAGACCTACGAGCAGTACTTC,CASSLASSADKTYEQYF
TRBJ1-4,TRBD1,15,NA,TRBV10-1,TGCGCCAGCAGTGGCCGGGACAGGGTGGGAGAAAAACTGTTTTTT,CASSGRDRVGEKLFF
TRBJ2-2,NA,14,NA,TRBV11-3,TGTGCCAGCAGCTTAGGCGGGAACACCGGGGAGCTGTTTTTT,CASSLGGNTGELFF
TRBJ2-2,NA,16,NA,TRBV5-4,TGTGCCAGCAGCTTGGAGGGAGCAGGGGTTACCGGGGAGCTGTTTTTT,CASSLEGAGVTGELFF
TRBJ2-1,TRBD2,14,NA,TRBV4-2,TGTGCCAGCAGCCAAGGGGACTATTCTAATGAGCAGTTCTTC,CASSQGDYSNEQFF
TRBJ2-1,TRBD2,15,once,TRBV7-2,TGTGCCAGCAGGGCCTACGGACTAGCAGGGGATGAGCAGTTCTTC,CASRAYGLAGDEQFF
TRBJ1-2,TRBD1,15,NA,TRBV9,TGTGCCAGCAGCACCCAGGGGGCGCTGGGCTATGGCTACACCTTC,CASSTQGALGYGYTF
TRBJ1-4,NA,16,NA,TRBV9,TGTGCCAGCAGCGTGGGAGTGGTCAGTCTTAATGAAAAACTGTTTTTT,CASSVGVVSLNEKLFF
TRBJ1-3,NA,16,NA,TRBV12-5,TGTGCTAGTGGTTATGGACAGCGGACCTCTGGAAACACCATATATTTT,CASGYGQRTSGNTIYF
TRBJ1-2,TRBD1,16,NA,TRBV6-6,TGTGCCAGCAGTTACTCTCCGGGACAGGGGAACTATGGCTACACCTTC,CASSYSPGQGNYGYTF
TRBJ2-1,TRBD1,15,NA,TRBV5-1,TGCGCCAGCAGCGCCCCCCGGGACAGCTACAATGAGCAGTTCTTC,CASSAPRDSYNEQFF
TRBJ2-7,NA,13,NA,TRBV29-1,TGCAGCGCCTCCGGAACAGGGTCCTACGAGCAGTACTTC,CSASGTGSYEQYF
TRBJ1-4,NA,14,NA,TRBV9,TGTGCCAGCAGCGGGGGGGGGTGGTCTGAAAAACTGTTTTTT,CASSGGGWSEKLFF
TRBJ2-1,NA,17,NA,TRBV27,TGTGCCAGCAGTTCCCTCTCCAGGCCCAGCTCCTACAATGAGCAGTTCTTC,CASSSLSRPSSYNEQFF
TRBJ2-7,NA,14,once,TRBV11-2,TGTGCCAGCAGCTTAGGGGCACTTACCTACGAGCAGTACTTC,CASSLGALTYEQYF
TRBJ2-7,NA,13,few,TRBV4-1,TGCGCCAGCAGCCAGCTAGAGAGTTACGAGCAGTACTTC,CASSQLESYEQYF
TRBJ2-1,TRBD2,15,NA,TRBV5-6,TGTGCCAGCAGCCAACCTAGCGGGATTTACAATGAGCAGTTCTTC,CASSQPSGIYNEQFF
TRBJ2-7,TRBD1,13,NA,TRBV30,TGTGCCTGGAGTGTGCGGACAGGGAACGAGCAGTACTTC,CAWSVRTGNEQYF
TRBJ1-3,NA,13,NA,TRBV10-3,TGTGCCATCAGTGACAGCTCTGGAAACACCATATATTTT,CAISDSSGNTIYF
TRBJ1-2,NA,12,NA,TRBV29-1,TGCAGCGTTGTCAGGGCTAACTATGGCTACACCTTC,CSVVRANYGYTF
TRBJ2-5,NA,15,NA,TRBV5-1,TGCGCCAGCAGCACTTATGGACAGCGGCAAGAGACCCAGTACTTC,CASSTYGQRQETQYF